This TCR beta chain is from a study of CD8 T cells in ankylosing spondylitis. This clonotype showed up just a few times. Its antigen remains unknown. Study findings and constraints: What appeared characteristic of ankylosing spondylitis blood was a TCR beta motif of under 10 highly homologous variants. Enrichment of disease-linked clones was reportedly significant in matched ankylosing spondylitis synovial fluid. Earlier work had already found some motif variants in reactive arthritis synovial fluid and blood.

MiXCR, run by TCRdb on the 5' RACE reads, gives a single entry per CDR3 protein. The sample records fewer than 400,000 distinct CDR3 sequences, roughly 14% being singletons. The sequencing input was blood, either unsorted or a sorted T cell fraction (not recorded which). The receptor comes from a male donor with ankylosing spondylitis or in good health (not recorded which).

CDR3 residues: CASSQDRAAALTGELFF. The CDR3 DNA sequence: TGTGCCAGCAGCCAAGATCGAGCAGCAGCTCTCACCGGGGAGCTGTTTTTT. This chain connects TRBV14 to TRBJ2-2; D gene unclear. This CDR3 comprises 17 residues. Deletions cut 0 bases from V and 4 bases from J, with 15 bases between. The germline V gene encodes CDR1 SGHDN and CDR2 FVKESK.